This TCR beta chain was captured in a study of blood T cell repertoires in COVID-19. The repertoire was sequenced with immunoSEQ multiplex PCR; TCRdb's copy has only in-frame clones and lacks some. This table holds around 380,000 clones, more than 70% found once. CDR1 is GTSNPN and CDR2 is SVGIG in the germline V gene (reference sequence). V was shortened by 7 bases and J by 5 bases, with 23 bases between the two germline ends. This CDR3 has 15 residues. The sequenced material came from PBMCs or T cells enriched from blood (not recorded which). The receptor was derived from a man under 40 who had recovered from COVID-19. The chain uses TRBV30 and TRBJ1-1; no clear D. The CDR3 is CASSLLRLGRTEAFF. CDR3 DNA: TGTGCCTCCTCTCTATTGCGACTCGGGAGGACTGAAGCTTTCTTT. The full variable domain, with the rest looked up from reference TRBV30 and TRBJ1-1, is SQTIHQWPATLVQPVGSPLSLECTVEGTSNPNLYWYRQAAGRGLQLLFYSVGIGQISSEVPQNLSASRPQDRQFILSSKKLLLSDSGFYLCASSLLRLGRTEAFFGQGTRLTVV.